A selection of T cell receptor beta chains follows, all from one sample in a study of shared clonotypes between healthy human individuals. Sequencing was performed with immunoSEQ multiplex PCR; in TCRdb, only in-frame clones are kept and a portion is missing. This table holds roughly 2.5 million clones, 90% to 95% found once. Sequencing input: naive CD4+ T cells sorted from blood. The receptors originated from a man aged 18 to 29 in good health. Each CDR3 is given with its conserved first and last residue. The order of the fields is V gene, clone size, D gene, J gene, CDR3 protein, CDR3 DNA. A D gene is named only where the DNA matches it firmly. Clone size appears in some rows only: once, few, many, or a class for an expanded clone.

V gene: TRBV29-1
clone size: -
D gene: TRBD1
J gene: TRBJ2-7
CDR3 protein: CSVETLQGARPYEQYF
CDR3 DNA: TGCAGCGTTGAGACCCTCCAGGGGGCGCGCCCTTACGAGCAGTACTTC

V gene: TRBV4-3
clone size: -
D gene: -
J gene: TRBJ1-1
CDR3 protein: CASSRKGVANTEAFF
CDR3 DNA: TGCGCCAGCAGCCGGAAAGGGGTAGCGAACACTGAAGCTTTCTTT

V gene: TRBV30
clone size: -
D gene: -
J gene: TRBJ1-4
CDR3 protein: CAWRPISGLADEKLFF
CDR3 DNA: TGTGCCTGGCGCCCGATTTCCGGACTCGCGGATGAAAAACTGTTTTTT

V gene: TRBV2
clone size: -
D gene: -
J gene: TRBJ2-2
CDR3 protein: CASRTRVGELFF
CDR3 DNA: TGTGCCAGCAGGACCAGGGTGGGGGAGCTGTTTTTT

V gene: TRBV29-1
clone size: -
D gene: -
J gene: TRBJ2-7
CDR3 protein: CSAGWGSGYEQYF
CDR3 DNA: TGCAGCGCAGGTTGGGGCAGCGGCTACGAGCAGTACTTC

V gene: TRBV7-9
clone size: -
D gene: -
J gene: TRBJ1-3
CDR3 protein: CASSFGAISGNTIYF
CDR3 DNA: TGTGCCAGCAGCTTCGGCGCGATCTCTGGAAACACCATATATTTT

V gene: TRBV13
clone size: -
D gene: -
J gene: TRBJ2-3
CDR3 protein: CASSQPISTDTQYF
CDR3 DNA: TGTGCCAGCAGCCAGCCGATTAGCACAGATACGCAGTATTTT

V gene: TRBV28
clone size: -
D gene: -
J gene: TRBJ1-3
CDR3 protein: CASSLLDSGNTIYF
CDR3 DNA: TGTGCCAGCAGTTTATTAGACTCTGGAAACACCATATATTTT

V gene: TRBV7-2
clone size: -
D gene: -
J gene: TRBJ1-4
CDR3 protein: CASSAGRTTTNEKLFF
CDR3 DNA: TGTGCCAGCAGCGCAGGACGGACGACAACTAATGAAAAACTGTTTTTT

V gene: TRBV18
clone size: few
D gene: TRBD1
J gene: TRBJ1-1
CDR3 protein: CASSQTGDVEAFF
CDR3 DNA: TGTGCCAGCTCACAGACAGGGGACGTTGAAGCTTTCTTT

V gene: TRBV30
clone size: -
D gene: TRBD2
J gene: TRBJ2-5
CDR3 protein: CAWIPETSGSRGETQYF
CDR3 DNA: TGTGCCTGGATTCCGGAGACTAGCGGGAGTAGGGGAGAGACCCAGTACTTC

V gene: TRBV5-1
clone size: -
D gene: -
J gene: TRBJ1-5
CDR3 protein: CASSLDGLGEPQHF
CDR3 DNA: TGCGCCAGCAGCTTGGATGGACTCGGGGAGCCCCAGCATTTT

V gene: TRBV18
clone size: -
D gene: TRBD1
J gene: TRBJ2-7
CDR3 protein: CASSPPGQGFDEQYF
CDR3 DNA: TGTGCCAGCTCACCTCCGGGACAGGGCTTCGACGAGCAGTACTTC

V gene: TRBV7-2
clone size: few
D gene: -
J gene: TRBJ1-6
CDR3 protein: CASSPLGQNASPLHF
CDR3 DNA: TGTGCCAGCAGCCCGCTAGGACAGAATGCCTCACCCCTCCACTTT

V gene: TRBV5-1
clone size: -
D gene: TRBD2
J gene: TRBJ2-3
CDR3 protein: CASSGGGADTQYF
CDR3 DNA: TGCGCCAGCAGCGGCGGGGGGGCGGATACGCAGTATTTT